One sample yielded the 19 T cell receptor beta chains listed below, sequenced in a study of blood T cell repertoires in COVID-19 (dated by TCRdb to between 2020 and 2021). Library prep was done by the immunoSEQ multiplex PCR assay. The clones in this table, taken by TCRdb from immuneACCESS, are in-frame only. Not every clone is retained; where verified, under half of the shortfall comes from an unresolved V gene, and the cause of the rest is unknown. For this sample there are fewer than 250,000 clones; 84% appear just once. Of the sample, 4% falls within the top ten clones. Specimen: peripheral blood. Receptors were obtained from a man aged 50-60 years with acute or convalescent COVID-19.

V is TRBV2 and J is TRBJ1-1; D is unclear. V lost 3 bases and J 4 bases, leaving 9 bases between the germline ends. CDR3 length: 13 amino acids. Germline assignment: CDR1 SNHLY and CDR2 FYNNEI. The CDR3 is CASSDLGGTEAFF. Written as DNA, the CDR3 is TGTGCCAGCAGTGACCTCGGAGGCACTGAAGCTTTCTTT. Full variable domain (outside the CDR3, taken from reference TRBV2 and TRBJ1-1): EPEVTQTPSHQVTQMGQEVILRCVPISNHLYFYWYRQILGQKVEFLVSFYNNEISEKSEIFDDQFSVERPDGSNFTLKIRSTKLEDSAMYFCASSDLGGTEAFFGQGTRLTVV.

This clone was counted a single time. This chain uses TRBV18 with TRBJ1-2; 8 nucleotides line up with TRBD1. The CDR3 has 16 amino acids. Germline CDR1 KGHSH, CDR2 LQKENI. The V segment lost 6 bases and the J segment 3 bases; nucleotides outside the gene matches: 12. The CDR3, as DNA: TGTGCCAGCTCTTCATCGACAGGGGTAAGGGACTATGGCTACACCTTC. This encodes CASSSSTGVRDYGYTF.

This chain connects TRBV27 to TRBJ1-4; 7 bases line up with TRBD1. The CDR3 length is 14 residues. V lost 5 bases to trimming and J lost 7 bases; unmatched junction nucleotides: 7. Germline loops: CDR1 MNHEY, CDR2 SMNVEV (reference sequence). In nucleotides, the CDR3 is TGTGCCAGCAGTCGCACTACAGGGGCTGAAAAACTGTTTTTT. It specifies CASSRTTGAEKLFF.

This chain connects TRBV5-6 to TRBJ1-3; D may be TRBD1 (5 bases). V was cut by 2 bases and J by 9 bases, with 27 bases left in between. The germline V gene encodes CDR1 SGHDT and CDR2 YYEEEE. This CDR3 region has 18 residues. CDR3 coding DNA: TGTGCCAGCAGCTTTTTAACAGACCTTCTGACCTCAAGGGGCACCATATATTTT. This sequence encodes CASSFLTDLLTSRGTIYF.

The rearrangement joins TRBV19 to TRBJ2-2; 7 bases fit TRBD1. This CDR3 is built from 15 residues. Looked up from germline, CDR1 is LNHDA and CDR2 is SQIVND (reference sequence). Trimming removed 7 bases from V and 8 bases from J; junction bases left unmatched: 13. In DNA form, the CDR3 reads TGTGCCAGTAACCCCGCTAGAGGGGGCGTTGGGGAGCTGTTTTTT. As protein: CASNPARGGVGELFF.

The rearrangement joins TRBV29-1 to TRBJ1-2; a possible D gene is TRBD1 (6 bases). The CDR3 has 11 residues. Germline V gives CDR1 SQVTM, CDR2 ANQGSEA. Trimming cost V 5 bases and J 3 bases, with 7 bases left between them. The DNA for the CDR3 is TGCAGCGTTTACAGGGACTATGGCTACACCTTC. It translates to CSVYRDYGYTF.

This chain connects TRBV7-3 to TRBJ2-7; 7 bases fit TRBD1. J was trimmed by 5 bases and V by 6 bases; bases with no gene match: 4. Germline V lookup: CDR1 SGHTA, CDR2 FQGTGA. The CDR3 has 12 residues. The CDR3 nucleotides read TGTGCCAGCAGGACAGGGAACGACGAGCAGTACTTC. It yields the protein CASRTGNDEQYF.

For this clone: At one boundary the junction diverges from the germline segment, which might be a read error. This rearrangement joins TRBV7-9 to TRBJ2-5; 10 positions match TRBD2. This CDR3 has 14 residues. Germline CDR1 is SEHNR and CDR2 is FQNEAQ (reference sequence). DNA for the CDR3: TGTGCCAGCAGCCTAGCGGGAGCGCGGGAGACCCAGTACTTC. Translation: CASSLAGARETQYF.

The chain joins TRBV2 to TRBJ1-2; 7 nucleotides match TRBD1. The V segment lost 5 bases and the J segment 4 bases; nucleotides outside the gene matches: 10. The CDR3 length is 15 residues. The V gene's germline CDR1 is SNHLY and CDR2 FYNNEI. CDR3 coding DNA: TGTGCCAGCAGTCAAACGTCGACAGGGATCTATGGCTACACCTTC. Translated: CASSQTSTGIYGYTF.

The rearrangement links TRBV6-5 to TRBJ2-4, with 7 nucleotides matching TRBD2. V lost 2 bases and J lost 8; bases outside the gene matches: 6. The germline V gene has CDR1 MNHEY and CDR2 SVGAGI. This CDR3 has 14 amino acids. The CDR3 nucleotides are TGTGCCAGCAGTTACGACGGGGGGATGGACATTCAGTACTTC. It is translated as CASSYDGGMDIQYF.

Points on this clone: Other DNA sequences of this sample code for an identical CDR3. The V call is TRBV5-1, the J call TRBJ2-1; 7 nucleotides align to TRBD2. The CDR3 is made up of 15 amino acids. V shed 0 bases and J 0 bases; nucleotides not matched to a gene: 0. The germline V gene has CDR1 SGHRS and CDR2 YFSETQ. The CDR3, as DNA: TGCGCCAGCAGCTTGGGCGGGAGCTCCTACAATGAGCAGTTCTTC. As protein: CASSLGGSSYNEQFF.

The DNA of the CDR3 is TGTGCCAGCAGCCGGCAGGGTTCACCCCTCCACTTT. Residues: CASSRQGSPLHF. The rearrangement uses TRBV7-3 and TRBJ1-6; D might be TRBD1 (5 bases). Trimming left V 5 bases short and J 9 bases short, with 8 bases between. Germline values: CDR1 SGHTA, CDR2 FQGTGA. The CDR3 length is 12 residues.

The chain has TRBV2 and TRBJ2-5; the D gene is possibly TRBD1 (6 bases). This CDR3 has 13 residues. The germline V gene encodes CDR1 SNHLY and CDR2 FYNNEI. Trimming took off 3 bases at V and 2 bases at J, with 7 bases between the two ends. The CDR3 here is CASSEDSQETQYF. Written as DNA, the CDR3 is TGTGCCAGCAGTGAGGACAGTCAAGAGACCCAGTACTTC.

This clone has more than one count but fewer than ten. The chain carries TRBV9 and TRBJ1-6, with D perhaps matching TRBD1 (5 bases). The CDR3 runs to 15 residues. V shed 0 bases and J shed 3 bases, with 7 bases lying between them. Per germline, CDR1 SGDLS and CDR2 YYNGEE. This CDR3 reads CASSVAGDYNSPLHF. Written as DNA, the CDR3 is TGTGCCAGCAGCGTAGCGGGGGACTATAATTCACCCCTCCACTTT.

The chain carries TRBV4-1 and TRBJ2-5, with 8 positions matching TRBD2. After removal of 4 bases from V and 5 bases from J, the junction contained 9 bases not matched to a gene. The CDR3 totals 15 residues. Germline values: CDR1 MGHRA, CDR2 YSYEKL. CDR3 sequence (DNA): TGCGCCAGCAGCCTAATCAGCGGGGGCGGGGAGACCCAGTACTTC. It specifies CASSLISGGGETQYF.

This clone was observed a single time. The V gene is TRBV11-2, the J gene TRBJ2-7, with D possibly matching TRBD1 (5 bases). The ends were cut back, 0 bases at V and 3 bases at J, with 12 bases in the middle. The CDR3 contains 15 residues. The germline V gene has CDR1 SGHAT and CDR2 FQNNGV. The CDR3 DNA is TGTGCCAGCAGCTTAGACAGGGTGGGTTTCTACGAGCAGTACTTC. It specifies CASSLDRVGFYEQYF.

Only one count was recorded for this clone. The gene calls are TRBV19 and TRBJ1-2, with D possibly matching TRBD1 (6 bases). Germline CDR1 and CDR2: LNHDA and SQIVND (reference sequence). V lost 6 bases to trimming and J lost 2 bases, with 10 bases between them. This CDR3 has 13 amino acids. CDR3 DNA: TGTGCCAGTAGCCGGGACACCAACTATGGCTACACCTTC. It encodes CASSRDTNYGYTF.

V is TRBV21-1 and J is TRBJ1-5. TRBV21-1 is a pseudogene segment. The CDR3 length is 18 residues. The CDR3 region has the DNA TGTGCCAGCAGCAAAAGAAGGGAGGGGCGCTATAGCAATCAGCCCCAGCATTTT. Protein sequence: CASSKRREGRYSNQPQHF.

In this sample, this clone turned up a few times. The rearrangement links TRBV3-1 (or the pseudogene TRBV3-2) to TRBJ2-7, with D possibly matching TRBD2 (6 bases). Deletions cut 1 base from V and 4 bases from J, with 26 bases between. Germline CDR1 reads LGHDT; CDR2 reads YNNKEL (reference sequence). CDR3 length: 19 amino acids. CDR3 amino acids: CASSQGWGGGSSRNYEQYF. CDR3 in DNA: TGTGCCAGCAGCCAAGGATGGGGAGGTGGGTCTAGCCGTAATTACGAGCAGTACTTC.